These T cell receptor beta chains were read from a single sample in a study of T cell changes during pregnancy in multiple sclerosis. Generated by immunoSEQ multiplex PCR, the TCRdb table keeps only in-frame clones and is missing some. The sample lists under 45,000 clones, about 88% occurring once. Sequences were derived from CD4+ T cells from peripheral blood mononuclear cells, sampled in the second trimester of pregnancy. Receptors originate from a female donor with multiple sclerosis, enrolled in a pregnancy study. Both conserved end residues are part of each CDR3. A D gene is named only where the DNA matches it firmly. Clone size is stated in some rows and not others, as once, few, many or a class when expanded.

d_call,v_call,clone_size,j_call,cdr3_nt,cdr3_aa
TRBD2,TRBV6-6,NA,TRBJ2-7,TGTGCCAGCAGCGGGGGACTAGCGCGCTCCTACGAGCAGTACTTC,CASSGGLARSYEQYF
TRBD1,TRBV5-1,NA,TRBJ2-5,TGCGCCAGCACCCCCGACAGGGCGGACCAAGAGACCCAGTACTTC,CASTPDRADQETQYF
TRBD1,TRBV28,NA,TRBJ1-2,TGTGCCAGCAGTTCGCCCACCCAGGGGGCGGAGGAGCACGGCTACACCTTC,CASSSPTQGAEEHGYTF
TRBD1,TRBV28,once,TRBJ2-7,TGTGCCAGCAGATTCCCAGGGGGCCGTTCCTCCTACGAGCAGTACTTC,CASRFPGGRSSYEQYF
NA,TRBV28,NA,TRBJ2-5,TGTGCCAGCGGAAGACAGCTACAAGAGACCCAGTACTTC,CASGRQLQETQYF
TRBD1,TRBV10-3,NA,TRBJ2-2,TGTGCCATCAGTACGGGACAGGGTGGCACCGGGGAGCTGTTTTTT,CAISTGQGGTGELFF
TRBD2,TRBV18,NA,TRBJ2-7,TGTGCCAGCTCACCTCAAGCCTCCGGGACTAGCGGGAGTTGGCAGTACTTC,CASSPQASGTSGSWQYF
TRBD2,TRBV6-5,NA,TRBJ2-3,TGTGCCAGCAGTAACCGGGACTACACAGATACGCAGTATTTT,CASSNRDYTDTQYF
NA,TRBV11-3,once,TRBJ2-2,TGTGCCAGCAGCTTAGACGCCGGGGAGCTGTTTTTT,CASSLDAGELFF
TRBD2,TRBV29-1,NA,TRBJ2-1,TGCAGCGTTGAAGGGCCACTAGCGGGAGGTTCCTACAATGAGCAGTTCTTC,CSVEGPLAGGSYNEQFF
TRBD2,TRBV7-8,once,TRBJ2-7,TGTGCCAGCAGCACGCGGACTAGTACTTACGAGCAGTACTTC,CASSTRTSTYEQYF
NA,TRBV19,NA,TRBJ2-5,TGTGCCAGTAATGGGGGGGAGACCCAGTACTTC,CASNGGETQYF
NA,TRBV4-2,NA,TRBJ1-2,TGTGCCAGCAGCCAAGATCCTGACAGTCCCGGCTACACCTTC,CASSQDPDSPGYTF
TRBD2,TRBV28,NA,TRBJ2-1,TGTGCCAGCAGTCCCCTAGCGGGAGGGCCCTCGAATGAGCAGTTCTTC,CASSPLAGGPSNEQFF
NA,TRBV6-1,NA,TRBJ1-5,TGTGCCAGCAGTGATTTCTCCCGGCAGCCCCAGCATTTT,CASSDFSRQPQHF
NA,TRBV10-3,NA,TRBJ1-6,TGTGCCATCAGTGAGCCGGACAGTAATTCACCCCTCCACTTT,CAISEPDSNSPLHF
NA,TRBV7-2,NA,TRBJ2-1,TGTGCCAGCAGCTTAGTGGGGGGGCAGTATGAGCAGTTCTTC,CASSLVGGQYEQFF
NA,TRBV30,NA,TRBJ1-4,TGTGCCTGGAAGGGGATTAATGAAAAACTGTTTTTT,CAWKGINEKLFF
TRBD1,TRBV7-2,NA,TRBJ1-6,TGTGCCAGCAGCGCACAGGGGACGGGTTCACCCCTCCACTTT,CASSAQGTGSPLHF
TRBD2,TRBV19,NA,TRBJ2-7,TGTGCCAGTAGTATCTCTAGCGGACTAGCGGGATACGAGCAGTACTTC,CASSISSGLAGYEQYF
TRBD2,TRBV29-1,NA,TRBJ2-5,TGCAGCGTTGGGACTAGCGGGGAAGAGACCCAGTACTTC,CSVGTSGEETQYF
TRBD1,TRBV5-1,once,TRBJ1-2,TGCGCCAGCAGCTTGCAGGGGGACTATGGCTACACCTTC,CASSLQGDYGYTF
NA,TRBV6-5,NA,TRBJ1-1,TGTGCCAGCAGTTATCCGGCAGGGAATGGTGAAGCTTTCTTT,CASSYPAGNGEAFF
NA,TRBV29-1,NA,TRBJ1-1,TGCAGCGTTGAAGGGGCGACAGGAATTAACACTGAAGCTTTCTTT,CSVEGATGINTEAFF
NA,TRBV19,NA,TRBJ2-7,TGTGCCAGTAGTAGCGGTTACGAGCAGTACTTC,CASSSGYEQYF
NA,TRBV19,NA,TRBJ2-2,TGTGCCAGTAGTATTAGCGTAGCGAACACCGGGGAGCTGTTTTTT,CASSISVANTGELFF
TRBD1,TRBV11-2,NA,TRBJ1-5,TGTGCCAGCAGCCGGACAGGGGGCGGCAATCAGCCCCAGCATTTT,CASSRTGGGNQPQHF
TRBD2,TRBV9,once,TRBJ2-1,TGTGCCAGCAGCGTAGCTTTGACTAGCGGGAGTGATGAGCAGTTCTTC,CASSVALTSGSDEQFF
NA,TRBV6-6,NA,TRBJ1-2,TGTGCCAGCAGTTCCGGGTCGACCGATGGCTACACCTTC,CASSSGSTDGYTF
TRBD1,TRBV9,medium-sized,TRBJ2-3,TGTGCCAGCAGCGTAGCTATGGACAGGGTTGATACGCAGTATTTT,CASSVAMDRVDTQYF
NA,TRBV11-2,NA,TRBJ2-3,TGTGCCAGCAGCTTAGGAGGGCTAGCCGCGCCAGATACGCAGTATTTT,CASSLGGLAAPDTQYF
NA,TRBV5-1,NA,TRBJ2-3,TGCGCCAGCAGCTTTCTAGCGTACACAGATACGCAGTATTTT,CASSFLAYTDTQYF
TRBD1,TRBV7-9,NA,TRBJ2-6,TGTGCCAGCAGCATCGGGACAGGGGTCTCTGGGGCCAACGTCCTGACTTTC,CASSIGTGVSGANVLTF
TRBD2,TRBV28,NA,TRBJ2-7,TGTGCCAGCAGCCGACTAGCGGGAGACTACGAGCAGTACTTC,CASSRLAGDYEQYF
NA,TRBV7-6,NA,TRBJ2-7,TGTGCCAGCAGCTCACGCAGGGGTAAGACTTACGAGCAGTACTTC,CASSSRRGKTYEQYF
NA,TRBV28,NA,TRBJ1-4,TGTGCCACCTTCGGACCGGGAGATAAAGAAAAACTGTTTTTT,CATFGPGDKEKLFF
NA,TRBV5-8,NA,TRBJ1-4,TGTGCCAGCAGCGCCGTCAACAGGGTTTCTAATGAAAAACTGTTTTTT,CASSAVNRVSNEKLFF